The 27 T cell receptor beta chains given below trace back to one sample, sequenced in a study of blood T cell repertoires in COVID-19. Profiling relied on immunoSEQ multiplex PCR, and the TCRdb table lists in-frame clones only, not all of them. Among about 150,000 clones, 88% were seen once, and the ten largest hold roughly 2.5%. The material sequenced was peripheral blood. The receptors stem from a human donor with COVID-19, enrolled during active disease. The donor label of this sample is uncertain.

The J gene is TRBJ2-1, the V gene TRBV6-4; the match to TRBD2 covers 11 bases. V shed 4 bases, J shed 8 bases, and the junction held 16 bases outside the gene matches. This CDR3 is 18 amino acids long. CDR1 is MRHNA and CDR2 is SNTAGT in the germline V gene. This chain's CDR3 is CASSAKISGGAPPYEQFF. CDR3 sequence (DNA): TGTGCCAGCAGTGCCAAGATTAGCGGGGGGGCTCCGCCGTATGAGCAGTTCTTC.

In nucleotides, the CDR3 is TGTGCCAGCAGCCGAGGACAGGGGGCGGTCTACGAGCAGTACTTC. It yields the protein CASSRGQGAVYEQYF. This chain uses TRBV3-1 (or the pseudogene TRBV3-2) with TRBJ2-7; TRBD1 matches at 11 bases. This CDR3 is 15 amino acids long. The ends lost 4 bases at V and 3 bases at J; junction bases unmatched: 5. Germline lookup yields CDR1 LGHDT and CDR2 YNNKEL (reference sequence).

The V and J genes are TRBV19 and TRBJ1-2; D is perhaps TRBD1 (6 bases). The CDR3 totals 15 residues. The ends were cut back, 5 bases at V and 1 base at J, with 14 bases in the middle. Germline V CDR1 and CDR2: LNHDA, SQIVND (reference sequence). The DNA for the CDR3 is TGTGCCAGTAGTGTCTCCAGGGGCAGTAACTATGGCTACACCTTC. Protein sequence: CASSVSRGSNYGYTF.

The rearrangement uses TRBV6-1 and TRBJ1-2; D unresolved. Germline-derived CDR1 and CDR2 are MNHNS and SASEGT. The CDR3 covers 13 residues. V dropped 3 bases and J dropped 7 bases, with 12 bases sitting between them. This chain's CDR3 is CASSDLGLGGYTF. The CDR3 region has the DNA TGTGCCAGCAGTGACCTCGGACTGGGTGGCTACACCTTC.

V gene TRBV4-1 combines with J gene TRBJ1-2, with TRBD1 matching over 9 bases. Germline CDR1 and CDR2: MGHRA and YSYEKL. The V gene end was trimmed by 4 bases and the J gene end by 6 bases; junction bases not matched to a gene: 12. CDR3 length: 16 amino acids. CDR3 protein: CASSPRAGTGWDGYTF. The CDR3 DNA sequence: TGCGCCAGCAGCCCGAGGGCGGGGACAGGGTGGGATGGCTACACCTTC.

The chain combines TRBV6-6 with TRBJ1-4, with D possibly matching TRBD1 (5 bases). Germline CDR1 MNHNY, CDR2 SVGAGI (reference sequence). The CDR3 loop spans 15 amino acids. V was shortened by 5 bases and J by 7 bases, with 17 bases between the two germline ends. CDR3 residues: CASSAGGGASEKLFF. The CDR3 DNA is TGTGCCAGCAGTGCCGGGGGAGGGGCGAGTGAAAAACTGTTTTTT.

The chain carries TRBV2 and TRBJ2-7; TRBD1 aligns across 7 bases. V was pared by 5 bases and J by 2 bases, with 3 bases of the junction left unmatched. The CDR3 has 13 amino acids. The germline V gene has CDR1 SNHLY and CDR2 FYNNEI. The CDR3 here is CASSSGTAYEQYF. CDR3 DNA: TGTGCCAGCAGTTCCGGGACAGCCTACGAGCAGTACTTC.

The V and J genes are TRBV6-5 and TRBJ2-7, with 11 nucleotides matching TRBD2. This CDR3 contains 15 residues. V lost 11 bases and J lost 6; bases outside the gene matches: 15. Germline assignment: CDR1 MNHEY and CDR2 SVGAGI. This chain's CDR3 is CAARSLAGGRSEQYF. The CDR3 nucleotides read TGTGCCGCCCGATCTCTAGCGGGAGGTAGGAGCGAGCAGTACTTC.

The chain has TRBV9 and TRBJ1-6, with 10 bases lining up with TRBD1. The germline V gene has CDR1 SGDLS and CDR2 YYNGEE. The CDR3 is made up of 17 amino acids. The ends lost 0 bases at V and 7 bases at J; junction bases unmatched: 7. The CDR3 sequence: CASSVGDRGTKNSPLHF. DNA for the CDR3: TGTGCCAGCAGCGTAGGGGACAGGGGAACGAAGAATTCACCCCTCCACTTT. The complete variable domain, with remaining parts taken from reference TRBV9 and TRBJ1-6, reads DSGVTQTPKHLITATGQRVTLRCSPRSGDLSVYWYQQSLDQGLQFLIQYYNGEERAKGNILERFSAQQFPDLHSELNLSSLELGDSALYFCASSVGDRGTKNSPLHFGNGTRLTVT.

The chain carries TRBV28 and TRBJ1-3, with D maybe TRBD1 (5 bases). The CDR3 extends over 19 amino acids. The germline V and J ends were trimmed by 5 bases and 0 bases, with 23 bases remaining between them. Germline CDR1 and CDR2: MDHEN and SYDVKM. This chain's CDR3 is CASSPIPRQSVLSGNTIYF. In DNA, the CDR3 is TGTGCCAGCAGTCCCATCCCGCGACAGTCTGTTCTCTCTGGAAACACCATATATTTT.

The CDR3 DNA reads TGTGCCAGCAGCCGGGGAGGGGCTAGCGGCTACAATGAGCAGTTCTTC. Translation gives CASSRGGASGYNEQFF. The chain joins TRBV3-1 (or the pseudogene TRBV3-2) to TRBJ2-1, with 7 positions matching TRBD2. This CDR3 has 16 amino acids. Germline loops: CDR1 LGHDT, CDR2 YNNKEL (reference sequence). V lost 4 bases and J lost 3; bases outside the gene matches: 9.

The V and J genes are TRBV5-8 and TRBJ1-1; D perhaps matches TRBD1 (6 bases). CDR1 and CDR2 (germline): SGHTS, YDEGEE. This CDR3 spans 13 amino acids. V gave up 3 bases and J gave up 5 bases, with 11 bases separating them. Written as DNA, the CDR3 is TGTGCCAGCAGCTCACAGGGAGGGACTGAAGCTTTCTTT. Translated: CASSSQGGTEAFF. The variable domain in full, with the rest retrieved from reference TRBV5-8 and TRBJ1-1, is EAGVTQSPTHLIKTRGQQATLRCSPISGHTSVYWYQQALGLGLQFLLWYDEGEERNRGNFPPRFSGRQFPNYSSELNVNALELEDSALYLCASSSQGGTEAFFGQGTRLTVV.

CDR3 in DNA: TGTGCCAGTAAGATCACGGACTATGGCTACACCTTC. Its protein is CASKITDYGYTF. The V gene is TRBV19, the J gene TRBJ1-2, with D unresolved. Looked up from germline, CDR1 is LNHDA and CDR2 is SQIVND (reference sequence). The CDR3 is made up of 12 amino acids. Trimming removed 7 bases at V and 3 bases at J, with 9 bases between.

The rearrangement joins TRBV19 to TRBJ1-5, with a possible D match to TRBD1 (5 bases). The CDR3 runs 14 residues. V lost 7 bases and J lost 6, with 16 bases in between. Germline CDR1 reads LNHDA; CDR2 reads SQIVND (reference sequence). The CDR3 loop is CASISAQGAQPQHF. As DNA, the CDR3 is TGTGCCAGTATAAGCGCGCAGGGTGCTCAGCCCCAGCATTTT.

The chain carries TRBV3-1 (or the pseudogene TRBV3-2) and TRBJ1-1; 8 bases align to TRBD1. The CDR3 runs 13 residues. J lost 12 bases, V lost 2 bases, and 8 bases had no gene match. Germline lookup yields CDR1 LGHDT and CDR2 YNNKEL (reference sequence). The chain's CDR3 is CASSQLQGAVSFF. In DNA form, the CDR3 reads TGTGCCAGCAGCCAACTTCAGGGGGCGGTTTCTTTCTTT.

The chain employs TRBV5-1 and TRBJ2-7, with D perhaps matching TRBD1 (5 bases). The CDR3 extends over 15 amino acids. CDR1 and CDR2 (germline): SGHRS, YFSETQ. Deletions cut 0 bases from V and 6 bases from J, with 16 bases between. CDR3 loop: CASSLESRAAGEQYF. DNA of the CDR3: TGCGCCAGCAGCTTGGAGTCCAGGGCCGCCGGCGAGCAGTACTTC.

The chain has TRBV5-1 and TRBJ1-3, with 7 bases fitting TRBD1. The germline V gene encodes CDR1 SGHRS and CDR2 YFSETQ. CDR3 size: 16 residues. V lost 6 bases, J lost 2 bases, and 11 bases stayed unmatched. CDR3: CASTPQGIRPGNTIYF. CDR3 in DNA: TGCGCCAGCACCCCACAGGGGATTCGCCCTGGAAACACCATATATTTT.

The rearrangement joins TRBV19 to TRBJ1-1; 7 nucleotides line up with TRBD1. CDR3 length equals 15 residues. Trimming removed 3 bases from V and 0 bases from J; junction bases left unmatched: 4. The germline V gene encodes CDR1 LNHDA and CDR2 SQIVND (reference sequence). Here the CDR3 reads CASSIQGTVNTEAFF. The CDR3, as DNA: TGTGCCAGTAGTATTCAGGGGACAGTGAACACTGAAGCTTTCTTT.

The chain is built from TRBV6-5 and TRBJ1-1; tentative D call: TRBD1 (5 bases). Trimming took 6 bases from V and 0 from J, leaving 14 bases between them. This CDR3 region has 15 residues. Germline CDR1 is MNHEY and CDR2 is SVGAGI. CDR3 region: CASSVDQGLNTEAFF. In DNA, the CDR3 is TGTGCCAGCAGCGTTGATCAGGGATTGAACACTGAAGCTTTCTTT.

V is TRBV7-9 and J is TRBJ2-1; TRBD2 aligns across 7 bases. The ends lost 0 bases at V and 8 bases at J; junction bases unmatched: 1. This CDR3 region has 13 residues. The germline V gene encodes CDR1 SEHNR and CDR2 FQNEAQ (reference sequence). The DNA for the CDR3 is TGTGCCAGCAGCTTAGCGGGGAGGGATGAGCAGTTCTTC. Translated: CASSLAGRDEQFF. Drawing the rest from reference TRBV7-9 and TRBJ2-1, the complete variable domain is DTGVSQNPRHKITKRGQNVTFRCDPISEHNRLYWYRQTLGQGPEFLTYFQNEAQLEKSRLLSDRFSAERPKGSFSTLEIQRTEQGDSAMYLCASSLAGRDEQFFGPGTRLTVL.

This chain joins TRBV7-3 and TRBJ2-1; TRBD2 matches 7 bases. With 4 bases clipped from V and 4 bases from J, the junction kept 7 bases outside the gene matches. The germline gives CDR1 SGHTA, CDR2 FQGTGA. The CDR3 contains 15 residues. In DNA form, the CDR3 reads TGTGCCAGCAGCTCTACGGGGGGTACTTACAATGAGCAGTTCTTC. Its translation is CASSSTGGTYNEQFF.

The CDR3 DNA is TGTGCCAGCAGTCTACAGGGGACCCAGCCCCAGCATTTT. Translated: CASSLQGTQPQHF. The chain carries TRBV12-3 or TRBV12-4 and TRBJ1-5; TRBD1 matches 7 bases. The CDR3 sequence is 13 residues long. Trimming at V came to 5 bases and at J to 7 bases, leaving 5 bases not matched to a gene.

This sequence joins TRBV5-1 and TRBJ2-1; D remains unclear. The CDR3 sequence is 13 residues long. V gave up 0 bases and J gave up 7 bases, with 8 bases separating them. The V gene's germline CDR1 is SGHRS and CDR2 YFSETQ. The CDR3 protein is CASSLESQNEQFF. The CDR3 DNA is TGCGCCAGCAGCTTGGAATCTCAGAATGAGCAGTTCTTC.

The rearrangement links TRBV19 to TRBJ2-1, with D perhaps TRBD1 (5 bases). Germline CDR1 is LNHDA and CDR2 is SQIVND (reference sequence). CDR3 length: 17 residues. V lost 0 bases, J lost 5 bases, and 17 bases lay in between. This CDR3 is CASSIDIWTPEDNEQFF. CDR3 nucleotide sequence: TGTGCCAGTAGTATAGATATTTGGACACCCGAGGACAATGAGCAGTTCTTC.

The chain employs TRBV25-1 and TRBJ2-4; TRBD1 agrees at 7 bases. The germline CDR1 and CDR2 sequences are MGHDK and SYGVNS. The CDR3 has 14 amino acids. Trimming at V came to 5 bases and at J to 8 bases, leaving 9 bases not matched to a gene. CDR3 amino acids: CASSSRGFGYIQYF. DNA for the CDR3: TGTGCCAGCAGTTCCAGGGGGTTTGGATACATTCAGTACTTC.

This chain uses TRBV29-1 with TRBJ2-1; TRBD2 might be the D (5 bases). This CDR3 contains 14 residues. V was shortened by 4 bases and J by 0 bases, with 10 bases between the two germline ends. CDR1 is SQVTM, CDR2 ANQGSEA, per germline. The CDR3, as DNA: TGCAGCGTTGCGACTACAAGCTCCTACAATGAGCAGTTCTTC. Amino acid sequence: CSVATTSSYNEQFF.

CDR3 bases: TGTGCCAGCAGATCATACGGGACTAGCGGGGGGACCCGGCAGTTCTTC. Encoded protein: CASRSYGTSGGTRQFF. The rearrangement uses TRBV5-6 and TRBJ2-1; 15 nucleotides line up with TRBD2. Germline CDR1 reads SGHDT; CDR2 reads YYEEEE. This CDR3 comprises 16 residues. With 5 bases clipped from V and 12 bases from J, the junction kept 12 bases outside the gene matches.